Below, one T cell receptor beta chain is given with its context. The target antigen is unknown. The CDR3 sequence is 16 residues long. CDR1 is SGHRS and CDR2 is YFSETQ in the germline V gene. Trimming took 3 bases from V and 4 from J, leaving 17 bases between them. RNA transcripts gave rise to amplified TCR beta CDR3 regions. The HTBI primer set drove a first-round RT-PCR of the TCR CDR3. TCRdb fed the multiplex PCR reads into MiXCR, producing one record per CDR3 protein. This table has around 450,000 distinct CDR3 sequences, around 14% appearing once. This entry comes from a study of T cells in Graves' hyperthyroidism and ophthalmopathy. Thyroid ultrasound and orbital computed tomography, with clinical symptoms and serum thyroxine and TRAb, informed diagnoses. General study results and limits: Ophthalmopathy cases were set apart from stable hyperthyroidism by a 13 V-J model.

The receptor's source is a woman younger than 35 with Graves' hyperthyroidism. This chain links TRBV5-1 with TRBJ2-4; tentative D call: TRBD1 (5 bases). Sequencing used blood. CDR3 amino acids: CASSSTPGISKNIQYF. The CDR3 DNA reads TGCGCCAGCAGCTCCACCCCAGGGATTTCTAAAAACATTCAGTACTTC. Complete variable domain (other parts from reference TRBV5-1 and TRBJ2-4): KAGVTQTPRYLIKTRGQQVTLSCSPISGHRSVSWYQQTPGQGLQFLFEYFSETQRNKGNFPGRFSGRQFSNSRSEMNVSTLELGDSALYLCASSSTPGISKNIQYFGAGTRLSVL.